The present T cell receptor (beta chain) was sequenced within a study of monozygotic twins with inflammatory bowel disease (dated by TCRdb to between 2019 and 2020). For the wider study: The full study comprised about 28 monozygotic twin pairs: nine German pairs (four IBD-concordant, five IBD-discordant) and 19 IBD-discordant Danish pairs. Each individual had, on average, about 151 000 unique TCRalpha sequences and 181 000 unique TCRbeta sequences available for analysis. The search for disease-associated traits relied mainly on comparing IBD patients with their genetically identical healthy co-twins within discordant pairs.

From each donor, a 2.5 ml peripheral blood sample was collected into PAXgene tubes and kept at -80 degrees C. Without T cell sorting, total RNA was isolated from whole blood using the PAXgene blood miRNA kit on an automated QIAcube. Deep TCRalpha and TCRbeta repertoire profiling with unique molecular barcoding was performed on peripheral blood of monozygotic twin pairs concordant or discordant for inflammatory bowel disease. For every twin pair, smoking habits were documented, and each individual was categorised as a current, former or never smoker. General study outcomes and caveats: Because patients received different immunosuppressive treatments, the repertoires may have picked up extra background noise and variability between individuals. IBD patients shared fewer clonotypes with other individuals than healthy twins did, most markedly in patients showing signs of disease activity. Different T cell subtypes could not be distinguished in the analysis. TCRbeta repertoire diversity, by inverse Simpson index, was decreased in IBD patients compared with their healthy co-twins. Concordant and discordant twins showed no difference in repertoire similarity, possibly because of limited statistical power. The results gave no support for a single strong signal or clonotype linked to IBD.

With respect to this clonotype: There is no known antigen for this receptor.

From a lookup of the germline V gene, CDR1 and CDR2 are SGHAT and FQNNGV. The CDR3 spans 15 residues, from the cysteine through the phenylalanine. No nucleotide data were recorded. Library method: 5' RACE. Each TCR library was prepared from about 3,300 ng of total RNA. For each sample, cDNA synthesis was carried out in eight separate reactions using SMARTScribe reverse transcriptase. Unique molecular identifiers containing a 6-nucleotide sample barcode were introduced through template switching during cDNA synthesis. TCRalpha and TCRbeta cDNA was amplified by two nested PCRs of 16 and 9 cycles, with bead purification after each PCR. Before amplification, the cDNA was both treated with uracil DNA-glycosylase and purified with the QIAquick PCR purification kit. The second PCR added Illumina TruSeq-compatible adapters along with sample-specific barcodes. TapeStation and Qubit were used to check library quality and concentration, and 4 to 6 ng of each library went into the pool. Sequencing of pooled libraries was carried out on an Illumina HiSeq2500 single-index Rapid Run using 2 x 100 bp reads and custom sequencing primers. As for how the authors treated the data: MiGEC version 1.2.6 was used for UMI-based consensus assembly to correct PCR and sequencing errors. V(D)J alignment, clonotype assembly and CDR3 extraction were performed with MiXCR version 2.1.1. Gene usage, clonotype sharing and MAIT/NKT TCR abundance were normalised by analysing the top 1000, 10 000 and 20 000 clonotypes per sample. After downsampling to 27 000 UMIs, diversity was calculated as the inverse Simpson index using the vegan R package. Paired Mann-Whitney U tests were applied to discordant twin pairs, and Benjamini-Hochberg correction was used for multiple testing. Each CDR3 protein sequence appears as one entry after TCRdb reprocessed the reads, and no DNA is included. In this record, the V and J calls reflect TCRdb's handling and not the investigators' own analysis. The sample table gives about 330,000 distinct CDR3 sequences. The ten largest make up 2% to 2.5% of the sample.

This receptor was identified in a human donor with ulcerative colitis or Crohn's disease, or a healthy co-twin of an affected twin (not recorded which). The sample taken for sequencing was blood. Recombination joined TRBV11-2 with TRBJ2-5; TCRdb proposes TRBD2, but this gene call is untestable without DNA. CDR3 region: CASSLESTERETQYF.